What follows describes a single T cell receptor beta chain. This CDR3 is built from 18 residues. Germline V gene sequence: CDR1 ENHRY, CDR2 SYGVKD. Losses at the gene ends were 4 bases for V and 4 bases for J; bases not matched to a gene: 16. This sample is drawn from a study of control samples from healthy donors and cancer patients. This table comes from immunoSEQ multiplex PCR, and its TCRdb copy is limited to in-frame clones, with some not included. Of about 88,000 clones in the sample, approximately 95% are singletons; the top ten hold around 8.2%. The material sequenced was blood. The clonotype comes from a young man in good health. The V and J genes are TRBV10-3 and TRBJ1-1; 9 nucleotides match TRBD1. DNA for the CDR3: TGTGCCATCAGTGCCCCCCGGACAGGGGCGTTTGACAGCACTGAAGCTTTCTTT. Its translation: CAISAPRTGAFDSTEAFF.